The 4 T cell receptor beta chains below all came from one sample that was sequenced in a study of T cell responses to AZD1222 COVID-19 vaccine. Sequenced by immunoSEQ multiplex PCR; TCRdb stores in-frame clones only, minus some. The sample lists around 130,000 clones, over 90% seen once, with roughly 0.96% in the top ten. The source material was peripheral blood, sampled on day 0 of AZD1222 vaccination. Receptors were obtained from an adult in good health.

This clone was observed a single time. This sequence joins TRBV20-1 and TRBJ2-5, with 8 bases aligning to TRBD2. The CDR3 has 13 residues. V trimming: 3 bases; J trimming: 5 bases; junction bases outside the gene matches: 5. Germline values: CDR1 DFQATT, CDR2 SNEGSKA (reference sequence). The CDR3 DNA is TGCAGTGCTAGTGACGGGGGGGAGGAGACCCAGTACTTC. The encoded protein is CSASDGGEETQYF.

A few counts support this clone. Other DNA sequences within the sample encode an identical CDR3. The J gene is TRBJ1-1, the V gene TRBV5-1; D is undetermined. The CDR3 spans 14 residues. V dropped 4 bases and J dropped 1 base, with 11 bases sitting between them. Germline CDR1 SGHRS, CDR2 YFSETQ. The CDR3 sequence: CASSLGQTNTEAFF. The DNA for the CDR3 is TGCGCCAGCAGCCTTGGCCAGACGAACACTGAAGCTTTCTTT.

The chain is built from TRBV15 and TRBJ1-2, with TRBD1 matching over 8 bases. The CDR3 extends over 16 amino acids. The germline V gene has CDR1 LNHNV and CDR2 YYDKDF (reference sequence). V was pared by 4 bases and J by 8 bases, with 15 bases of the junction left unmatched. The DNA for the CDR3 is TGTGCCACCAGCACCCTAGGGACAGGAGAAAGGAAGGGCTACACCTTC. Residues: CATSTLGTGERKGYTF.

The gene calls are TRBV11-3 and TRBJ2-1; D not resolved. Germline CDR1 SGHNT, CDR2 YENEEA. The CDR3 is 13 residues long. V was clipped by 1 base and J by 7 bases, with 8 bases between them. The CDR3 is CASSLGRVNEQFF. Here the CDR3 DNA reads TGTGCCAGCAGCTTAGGAAGGGTGAATGAGCAGTTCTTC. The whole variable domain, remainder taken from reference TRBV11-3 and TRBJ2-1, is EAGVVQSPRYKIIEKKQPVAFWCNPISGHNTLYWYLQNLGQGPELLIRYENEEAVDDSQLPKDRFSAERLKGVDSTLKIQPAELGDSAVYLCASSLGRVNEQFFGPGTRLTVL.